What follows are 17 T cell receptor beta chains derived from one specimen sequenced in a study of early T cells in non-severe SARS-CoV-2 infection. A single record per CDR3 protein comes from TCRdb applying MiXCR to the 5' RACE reads. This table holds around 84,000 distinct CDR3 sequences, 9% to 14% found once. What was sequenced was whole blood. Every receptor here comes from an adult who was a healthcare worker with PCR-confirmed SARS-CoV-2 infection or an uninfected control (not recorded which).

This clonotype was picked up a small number of times. The rearrangement joins TRBV28 to TRBJ2-1; 8 bases map to TRBD2. In germline, CDR1 is MDHEN, CDR2 SYDVKM. V trimming: 9 bases; J trimming: 5 bases; junction bases outside the gene matches: 9. This CDR3 is built from 14 residues. The CDR3, as DNA: TGTGCCAGTGGACCGGGGGGGCCCCACAATGAGCAGTTCTTC. The encoded protein is CASGPGGPHNEQFF.

This clonotype was counted many times. This chain uses TRBV5-1 with TRBJ1-1; 10 bases are a match to TRBD1. CDR3 length: 15 amino acids. After removal of 1 base from V and 5 bases from J, the junction contained 5 bases not matched to a gene. The germline V gene has CDR1 SGHRS and CDR2 YFSETQ. The CDR3 DNA reads TGCGCCAGCAGCTTGTTTGGACAGGGGGGAACTGAAGCTTTCTTT. Protein sequence: CASSLFGQGGTEAFF.

This clonotype was counted at least ten times. The chain recombines TRBV5-4 with TRBJ1-1, with a tentative D call TRBD1 (5 bases). Per the germline V gene, CDR1 is SGHNT and CDR2 is YYREEE (reference sequence). With 9 bases removed from V and 1 base from J, the gap between germline ends came to 7 bases. The CDR3 sequence is 11 residues long. This CDR3 reads CATGRNTEAFF. CDR3 DNA: TGTGCCACGGGGCGGAACACTGAAGCTTTCTTT.

This chain links TRBV10-3 with TRBJ1-1, with a tentative D call TRBD1 (5 bases). The CDR3 has 14 amino acids. V lost 2 bases to trimming and J lost 4 bases, with 11 bases between them. The germline V gene has CDR1 ENHRY and CDR2 SYGVKD. CDR3 residues: CAISEQGTITEAFF. The DNA for the CDR3 is TGTGCCATCAGTGAGCAGGGTACGATCACTGAAGCTTTCTTT.

This clonotype was observed at least ten times. The V gene is TRBV7-6, the J gene TRBJ2-5; TRBD2 matches at 11 bases. With 3 bases clipped from V and 1 base from J, the junction kept 4 bases outside the gene matches. Germline values: CDR1 SGHVS, CDR2 FNYEAQ. The CDR3 runs 16 residues. The CDR3 reads CASSFWTSGSQETQYF. DNA for the CDR3: TGTGCCAGCAGCTTCTGGACTAGCGGGTCCCAAGAGACCCAGTACTTC. The variable domain in full, with the rest retrieved from reference TRBV7-6 and TRBJ2-5, is GAGVSQSPRYKVTKRGQDVALRCDPISGHVSLYWYRQALGQGPEFLTYFNYEAQQDKSGLPNDRFSAERPEGSISTLTIQRTEQRDSAMYRCASSFWTSGSQETQYFGPGTRLLVL.

The chain combines TRBV5-5 with TRBJ2-2, with 8 bases matching TRBD2. CDR3 length equals 15 residues. Per germline, CDR1 SGHKS and CDR2 YYEKEE (reference sequence). With 2 bases clipped from V and 1 base from J, the junction kept 1 base outside the gene matches. In nucleotides, the CDR3 is TGTGCCAGCAGCTTCCTAGCGGGGAACACCGGGGAGCTGTTTTTT. Residues: CASSFLAGNTGELFF.

In its sample, this clonotype was seen a few times. CDR3 sequence (DNA): TGCGCCAGCAGCCCCTGGACCGTGGAGCGCGAGCAGTACTTC. This translates into CASSPWTVEREQYF. V is TRBV4-1 and J is TRBJ2-7; D unresolved. The germline V gene has CDR1 MGHRA and CDR2 YSYEKL. V was pared by 4 bases and J by 6 bases, with 16 bases between. The CDR3 covers 14 residues.

Many counts were recorded for this clonotype. V is TRBV10-3 and J is TRBJ2-5; D is tentatively TRBD1 or TRBD2 (6 bases each). Germline V gene lookup returns CDR1 ENHRY and CDR2 SYGVKD. The V and J ends lost 6 bases and 2 bases respectively, with 10 bases between them. The CDR3 has 13 residues. The CDR3 region is CAIRQGTQETQYF. The CDR3 nucleotides read TGTGCCATCAGGCAGGGGACTCAAGAGACCCAGTACTTC.

This chain links TRBV10-3 with TRBJ1-3; no definite D call. V dropped 8 bases and J dropped 6 bases, with 14 bases sitting between them. The CDR3 runs to 13 residues. The V gene's germline CDR1 is ENHRY and CDR2 SYGVKD. The CDR3 is CAILREVENTIYF. The CDR3 region has the DNA TGTGCCATCCTAAGAGAGGTTGAAAACACCATATATTTT.

This clonotype was observed at least ten times. This chain links TRBV6-1 with TRBJ2-7; D remains unclear. With 2 bases removed from V and 4 bases from J, the gap between germline ends came to 9 bases. Germline V CDR1 and CDR2: MNHNS, SASEGT. This CDR3 contains 13 residues. The DNA of the CDR3 is TGTGCCAGCAGTGAACCCCATCGGTACGAGCAGTACTTC. This sequence encodes CASSEPHRYEQYF.

This clonotype was seen repeatedly, ten times or more. The genes are TRBV3-1 and TRBJ2-1; 8 nucleotides align to TRBD2. The CDR3 is 17 amino acids. Germline CDR1 LGHDT, CDR2 YNNKEL (reference sequence). J was trimmed by 6 bases and V by 4 bases; bases with no gene match: 14. The CDR3 sequence: CASSRTLASGSANEQFF. Written as DNA, the CDR3 is TGTGCCAGCAGCCGAACCCTAGCGAGCGGGAGTGCCAATGAGCAGTTCTTC.

This clonotype was counted many times. This likely comes from a read error, as the CDR3 has no conserved phenylalanine or tryptophan at its end. The DNA is omitted, as the CDR3 cannot be located on it reliably, and the CDR3 follows TCRdb's listing. V usage is TRBV7-9 and J usage is TRBJ2-1; the table assigns TRBD2, which was not confirmed against the DNA. The CDR3 region is 8 residues in length, termini included. In germline, CDR1 is SEHNR, CDR2 FQNEAQ (reference sequence). CDR3 sequence: CASSFSGG.

This chain connects TRBV10-3 to TRBJ2-1; TRBD2 agrees at 10 bases. This CDR3 is 16 amino acids long. Germline V gene data show CDR1 as ENHRY and CDR2 as SYGVKD. The V and J ends lost 5 bases and 2 bases, in that order; junction bases with no gene match: 6. The CDR3 DNA reads TGTGCCATCAGTTTAGCGGGAGGTAGCACCTACAATGAGCAGTTCTTC. It codes for CAISLAGGSTYNEQFF.

This clonotype was detected many times. V gene TRBV5-6 combines with J gene TRBJ1-6; D unclear. Trimming cost V 0 bases and J 5 bases, with 9 bases left between them. Germline loops: CDR1 SGHDT, CDR2 YYEEEE. The CDR3 contains 15 residues. This CDR3 is CASSLVSVDNSPLHF. CDR3 in DNA: TGTGCCAGCAGCTTGGTTTCCGTGGATAATTCACCCCTCCACTTT.

The V call is TRBV12-3 or TRBV12-4, the J call TRBJ1-6; the D gene is possibly TRBD1 (6 bases). Trimming removed 1 base at V and 9 bases at J, with 10 bases between. The CDR3 runs to 14 residues. The CDR3 protein is CASSLVQGSSPLHF. The CDR3 region has the DNA TGTGCCAGCAGTTTAGTCCAGGGGAGTTCACCCCTCCACTTT.

Only a few counts were recorded for this clonotype. V gene TRBV7-6 combines with J gene TRBJ2-2; D remains unclear. CDR1 and CDR2 from the germline V gene are SGHVS and FNYEAQ. This CDR3 is 13 amino acids long. Trimming left V 0 bases short and J 6 bases short, with 5 bases between. CDR3 nucleotides: TGTGCCAGCAGCTTAGCAGGGTCCGGGGAGCTGTTTTTT. This translates into CASSLAGSGELFF.

This clonotype was observed a few times. The V call is TRBV13, the J call TRBJ2-7; TRBD1 agrees at 8 bases. The germline V gene encodes CDR1 PRHDT and CDR2 FYEKMQ (reference sequence). The J segment lost 4 bases and the V segment lost 3 bases, leaving 11 bases of the junction unmatched. The CDR3 covers 16 residues. Here the CDR3 DNA reads TGTGCCAGCAGCTTTACGGTGACAGGGGCGAGGTACGAGCAGTACTTC. It is translated as CASSFTVTGARYEQYF.